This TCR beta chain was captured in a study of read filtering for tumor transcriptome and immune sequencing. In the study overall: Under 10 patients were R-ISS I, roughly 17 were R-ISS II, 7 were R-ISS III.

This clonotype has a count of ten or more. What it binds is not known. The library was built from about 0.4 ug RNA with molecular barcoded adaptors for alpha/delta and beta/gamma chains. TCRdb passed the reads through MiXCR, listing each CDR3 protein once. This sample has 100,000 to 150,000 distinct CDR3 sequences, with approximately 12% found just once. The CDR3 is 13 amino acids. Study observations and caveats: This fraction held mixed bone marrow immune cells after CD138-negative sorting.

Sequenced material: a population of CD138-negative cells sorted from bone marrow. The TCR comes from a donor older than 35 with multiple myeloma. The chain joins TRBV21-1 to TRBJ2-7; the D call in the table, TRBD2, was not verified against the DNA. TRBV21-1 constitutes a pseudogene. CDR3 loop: CATKAGVAHEQYF. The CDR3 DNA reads TGTGCCACCAAAGCGGGAGTAGCCCACGAGCAGTACTTC.